This is a list of T cell receptor beta chains from one sample in a study of T cells in Graves' hyperthyroidism and ophthalmopathy. TCRdb ran MiXCR on the multiplex PCR reads and lists one entry per CDR3 protein. The sample consists of roughly 300,000 distinct CDR3 sequences, approximately 13% of them appearing once. Source material: blood. The origin of the receptors is a woman in her thirties with Graves' hyperthyroidism. Both conserved end residues are part of each CDR3. Each record gives: V gene, CDR3 length, clone size, D gene, J gene, CDR3 protein, CDR3 DNA. The D gene is left open where the match is weak. Clone size is stated in some rows and not others, as once, few, many or a class when expanded.

v_gene: TRBV7-9; len: 15; abundance: many; d_gene: .; j_gene: TRBJ2-5; CDR3aa: CASSRPGPTDETQYF; CDR3nt: TGTGCCAGCAGCCGACCGGGACCGACCGACGAGACCCAGTACTTC
v_gene: TRBV7-3; len: 16; abundance: few; d_gene: TRBD2; j_gene: TRBJ2-1; CDR3aa: CASSQDSSGSNNEQFF; CDR3nt: TGTGCCAGCAGCCAAGATTCTAGCGGGAGTAACAATGAGCAGTTCTTC
v_gene: TRBV28; len: 14; abundance: many; d_gene: TRBD2; j_gene: TRBJ2-7; CDR3aa: CASSRTSEPYEQYF; CDR3nt: TGTGCCAGCAGTCGGACTAGCGAGCCCTACGAGCAGTACTTC
v_gene: TRBV2; len: 14; abundance: many; d_gene: .; j_gene: TRBJ1-4; CDR3aa: CASSGQGFPEKLFF; CDR3nt: TGTGCCAGCAGTGGACAAGGGTTTCCTGAAAAACTGTTTTTT
v_gene: TRBV30; len: 14; abundance: .; d_gene: .; j_gene: TRBJ2-2; CDR3aa: CAWSRARGTGELFF; CDR3nt: TGTGCCTGGAGTAGGGCCAGGGGAACCGGGGAGCTGTTTTTT
v_gene: TRBV9; len: 14; abundance: .; d_gene: .; j_gene: TRBJ2-1; CDR3aa: CASSPGDFRDEQFF; CDR3nt: TGTGCCAGCAGCCCGGGGGACTTCCGCGATGAGCAGTTCTTC
v_gene: TRBV6-1; len: 13; abundance: many; d_gene: .; j_gene: TRBJ1-1; CDR3aa: CASSFVVNTEAFF; CDR3nt: TGTGCCAGCAGTTTTGTCGTGAACACTGAAGCTTTCTTT
v_gene: TRBV4-3; len: 17; abundance: .; d_gene: TRBD2; j_gene: TRBJ2-1; CDR3aa: CASSQDLASGSYNEQFF; CDR3nt: TGCGCCAGCAGCCAAGATCTCGCTAGCGGGAGCTACAATGAGCAGTTCTTC
v_gene: TRBV6-2/TRBV6-3; len: 15; abundance: few; d_gene: .; j_gene: TRBJ2-7; CDR3aa: CASSYKGPSPHEQYF; CDR3nt: TGTGCCAGCAGTTACAAGGGACCAAGCCCTCACGAGCAGTACTTC
v_gene: TRBV12-3/TRBV12-4; len: 13; abundance: few; d_gene: .; j_gene: TRBJ1-2; CDR3aa: CASSLRDSYGYTF; CDR3nt: TGTGCCAGCAGCCTCCGGGACTCTTATGGCTACACCTTC
v_gene: TRBV12-3/TRBV12-4; len: 15; abundance: .; d_gene: .; j_gene: TRBJ2-7; CDR3aa: CASSARPGRSYEQYF; CDR3nt: TGTGCCAGCAGCGCACGGCCAGGGAGATCCTACGAGCAGTACTTC
v_gene: TRBV2; len: 11; abundance: many; d_gene: .; j_gene: TRBJ2-3; CDR3aa: CASSVGDTQYF; CDR3nt: TGTGCCAGCAGTGTGGGTGATACGCAGTATTTT
v_gene: TRBV15; len: 12; abundance: few; d_gene: .; j_gene: TRBJ1-3; CDR3aa: CATSGSGNTIYF; CDR3nt: TGTGCCACAAGCGGCTCTGGAAACACCATATATTTT
v_gene: TRBV24-1; len: 13; abundance: few; d_gene: .; j_gene: TRBJ1-5; CDR3aa: CATSDFDGQPQHF; CDR3nt: TGTGCCACCAGTGATTTTGACGGTCAGCCCCAGCATTTT
v_gene: TRBV15; len: 12; abundance: few; d_gene: .; j_gene: TRBJ1-2; CDR3aa: CTTSRDLGGYTF; CDR3nt: TGTACCACCAGCAGAGATCTCGGGGGCTACACCTTC
v_gene: TRBV5-6; len: 15; abundance: few; d_gene: .; j_gene: TRBJ1-1; CDR3aa: CASSLVRWRDTEAFF; CDR3nt: TGTGCCAGCAGCTTGGTTAGATGGAGGGACACTGAAGCTTTCTTT
v_gene: TRBV30; len: 13; abundance: many; d_gene: .; j_gene: TRBJ2-7; CDR3aa: CAWSRSGAHEQYF; CDR3nt: TGTGCCTGGAGTCGGAGCGGAGCCCACGAGCAGTACTTC
v_gene: TRBV7-3; len: 19; abundance: .; d_gene: .; j_gene: TRBJ2-7; CDR3aa: CASSDGKGVRGPNSYEQYF; CDR3nt: TGTGCCAGCAGCGACGGGAAAGGGGTGCGGGGCCCTAACTCCTACGAGCAGTACTTC
v_gene: TRBV28; len: 16; abundance: few; d_gene: TRBD2; j_gene: TRBJ2-5; CDR3aa: CASSLRGRGRGETQYF; CDR3nt: TGTGCCAGCAGTCTCAGAGGGAGAGGGAGGGGTGAGACCCAGTACTTC
v_gene: TRBV5-1; len: 15; abundance: .; d_gene: .; j_gene: TRBJ1-1; CDR3aa: CASSLGSQGSLEAFF; CDR3nt: TGCGCCAGCAGCTTGGGTTCGCAGGGGAGTTTAGAAGCTTTCTTT
v_gene: TRBV5-1; len: 17; abundance: .; d_gene: TRBD1; j_gene: TRBJ2-5; CDR3aa: CASRARTGGREWETQYF; CDR3nt: TGCGCCAGCAGGGCTCGGACAGGGGGTCGCGAATGGGAGACCCAGTACTTC
v_gene: TRBV7-9; len: 12; abundance: .; d_gene: .; j_gene: TRBJ1-4; CDR3aa: CASSRADEKLFF; CDR3nt: TGTGCCAGCAGCAGGGCGGACGAAAAACTGTTTTTT
v_gene: TRBV28; len: 15; abundance: many; d_gene: .; j_gene: TRBJ2-4; CDR3aa: CASDGRGLTKNIQYF; CDR3nt: TGTGCCAGCGACGGGCGGGGATTAACCAAAAACATTCAGTACTTC
v_gene: TRBV6-2/TRBV6-3; len: 15; abundance: .; d_gene: TRBD2; j_gene: TRBJ2-1; CDR3aa: CASSYSGLASGEQFF; CDR3nt: TGTGCCAGCAGTTACTCGGGACTAGCGTCGGGTGAGCAGTTCTTC
v_gene: TRBV29-1; len: 13; abundance: few; d_gene: .; j_gene: TRBJ2-3; CDR3aa: CSVEDGDTDTQYF; CDR3nt: TGCAGCGTTGAAGATGGGGACACAGATACGCAGTATTTT
v_gene: TRBV20-1; len: 12; abundance: many; d_gene: TRBD2; j_gene: TRBJ2-5; CDR3aa: CSALAGVETQYF; CDR3nt: TGCAGCGCGCTAGCGGGAGTTGAGACCCAGTACTTC
v_gene: TRBV28; len: 17; abundance: .; d_gene: .; j_gene: TRBJ1-6; CDR3aa: CASSPVRVSVYNSPLHF; CDR3nt: TGTGCCAGCAGTCCTGTTAGGGTCTCCGTATATAATTCACCCCTCCACTTT
v_gene: TRBV2; len: 13; abundance: .; d_gene: .; j_gene: TRBJ2-5; CDR3aa: CASKDGYQETQYF; CDR3nt: TGTGCCAGCAAAGACGGGTACCAAGAGACCCAGTACTTC
v_gene: TRBV20-1; len: 14; abundance: many; d_gene: .; j_gene: TRBJ1-5; CDR3aa: CSATAEGGGQPQHF; CDR3nt: TGCAGTGCTACCGCCGAAGGGGGAGGTCAGCCCCAGCATTTT
v_gene: TRBV6-1; len: 14; abundance: .; d_gene: .; j_gene: TRBJ2-7; CDR3aa: CASRSLKGTYEQYF; CDR3nt: TGTGCCAGCCGTAGTTTGAAGGGGACCTACGAGCAGTACTTC
v_gene: TRBV12-3/TRBV12-4; len: 13; abundance: .; d_gene: .; j_gene: TRBJ1-3; CDR3aa: CASSSGYGGTIYF; CDR3nt: TGTGCCAGCAGTAGTGGGTACGGCGGCACCATATATTTT
v_gene: TRBV2; len: 15; abundance: many; d_gene: TRBD2; j_gene: TRBJ2-2; CDR3aa: CASSAGLAGTGELFF; CDR3nt: TGTGCCAGCAGTGCGGGACTAGCGGGAACCGGGGAGCTGTTTTTT
v_gene: TRBV3-1; len: 15; abundance: many; d_gene: .; j_gene: TRBJ2-1; CDR3aa: CASSRAGGGNVEQFF; CDR3nt: TGTGCCAGCAGCCGCGCCGGGGGTGGGAATGTAGAGCAGTTCTTC
v_gene: TRBV20-1; len: 13; abundance: few; d_gene: TRBD1; j_gene: TRBJ2-7; CDR3aa: CSAEGQGEYEQYF; CDR3nt: TGCAGTGCTGAGGGACAGGGGGAATACGAGCAGTACTTC
v_gene: TRBV18; len: 16; abundance: many; d_gene: TRBD2; j_gene: TRBJ2-3; CDR3aa: CASSATSGRGTDTQYF; CDR3nt: TGTGCCAGCTCAGCGACTAGCGGGAGGGGCACAGATACGCAGTATTTT
v_gene: TRBV11-2; len: 17; abundance: many; d_gene: TRBD1; j_gene: TRBJ2-1; CDR3aa: CASSLEFSGTGNNEQFF; CDR3nt: TGTGCCAGCAGCTTAGAATTCTCTGGGACAGGTAACAATGAGCAGTTCTTC
v_gene: TRBV30; len: 11; abundance: many; d_gene: .; j_gene: TRBJ2-7; CDR3aa: CAWSAGNEQYF; CDR3nt: TGTGCCTGGAGTGCGGGTAACGAGCAGTACTTC
v_gene: TRBV7-9; len: 13; abundance: .; d_gene: .; j_gene: TRBJ2-1; CDR3aa: CASGGISYNEQFF; CDR3nt: TGTGCCAGCGGCGGGATATCCTACAATGAGCAGTTCTTC
v_gene: TRBV28; len: 12; abundance: many; d_gene: TRBD1; j_gene: TRBJ2-7; CDR3aa: CASSPGQGGQYF; CDR3nt: TGTGCCAGCAGTCCCGGACAGGGAGGGCAGTACTTC
v_gene: TRBV28; len: 14; abundance: many; d_gene: .; j_gene: TRBJ2-5; CDR3aa: CASSLPLGGETQYF; CDR3nt: TGTGCCAGCAGTTTGCCCCTGGGTGGAGAGACCCAGTACTTC
v_gene: TRBV12-3/TRBV12-4; len: 14; abundance: .; d_gene: TRBD1; j_gene: TRBJ1-1; CDR3aa: CASRPGQETSEAFF; CDR3nt: TGTGCCAGCAGACCGGGACAGGAAACCTCGGAAGCTTTCTTT
v_gene: TRBV3-1; len: 14; abundance: .; d_gene: .; j_gene: TRBJ2-5; CDR3aa: CASSQAGIVETQYF; CDR3nt: TGTGCCAGCAGCCAGGCGGGGATAGTAGAGACCCAGTACTTC
v_gene: TRBV19; len: 13; abundance: .; d_gene: .; j_gene: TRBJ2-1; CDR3aa: CASSGQVGGVQFF; CDR3nt: TGTGCCAGTAGTGGACAGGTCGGCGGGGTGCAGTTCTTC
v_gene: TRBV6-2/TRBV6-3; len: 15; abundance: .; d_gene: .; j_gene: TRBJ2-1; CDR3aa: CASRPPGLSRDEQFF; CDR3nt: TGTGCCAGCAGGCCTCCGGGACTTTCCAGGGATGAGCAGTTCTTC
v_gene: TRBV3-1; len: 15; abundance: .; d_gene: .; j_gene: TRBJ2-1; CDR3aa: CASSHTAGSGHEQFF; CDR3nt: TGTGCCAGCAGCCACACAGCAGGGAGTGGCCATGAGCAGTTCTTC
v_gene: TRBV28; len: 15; abundance: many; d_gene: TRBD1; j_gene: TRBJ1-3; CDR3aa: CASSPTGGLGNTIYF; CDR3nt: TGTGCCAGCAGTCCGACAGGGGGCCTCGGAAACACCATATATTTT
v_gene: TRBV9; len: 14; abundance: .; d_gene: TRBD1; j_gene: TRBJ2-1; CDR3aa: CASSAGQVIYEQFF; CDR3nt: TGTGCCAGCAGCGCGGGACAGGTTATTTATGAGCAGTTCTTC
v_gene: TRBV10-1; len: 14; abundance: many; d_gene: TRBD1; j_gene: TRBJ2-1; CDR3aa: CASSGQGASNEQFF; CDR3nt: TGCGCCAGCAGTGGACAGGGGGCGTCCAATGAGCAGTTCTTC
v_gene: TRBV7-2; len: 15; abundance: many; d_gene: .; j_gene: TRBJ2-5; CDR3aa: CASSLGGRGVETQYF; CDR3nt: TGTGCCAGCAGCTTAGGAGGCAGGGGGGTAGAGACCCAGTACTTC
v_gene: TRBV2; len: 14; abundance: .; d_gene: .; j_gene: TRBJ1-2; CDR3aa: CASRRTAFGYGYTF; CDR3nt: TGTGCCAGCAGGCGGACAGCTTTCGGGTATGGCTACACCTTC
v_gene: TRBV20-1; len: 11; abundance: few; d_gene: .; j_gene: TRBJ2-7; CDR3aa: CSANPPYEQYF; CDR3nt: TGCAGTGCTAATCCTCCCTACGAGCAGTACTTC